The T cell receptor (beta chain) described here comes from a study of identical twins. Study-wide findings and caveats: The models gave estimates that fell short of the out-of-frame TCR alpha sharing seen in monozygotic twins. Reduced insertions were recorded for abundant cord blood beta clonotypes, with no such pattern in memory repertoires. Possibly, invariant MAIT and iNKT cells partly confounded zero-insertion analyses.

The CDR3 consists of 13 residues. With V trimmed by 6 bases and J by 5 bases, 7 bases remained unmatched. Germline lookup yields CDR1 ENHRY and CDR2 SYGVKD. TCRdb independently ran MiXCR on the 5' RACE reads; one entry per CDR3 protein. The profile shows hundreds of thousands of distinct CDR3 sequences, around 20% of them singletons. About this clonotype itself: Its antigen is unknown.

The sample was also reused in another study, on T cells expressing NK-cell markers. That paper states: In several experiments, an anti-gamma-delta TCR antibody restricted sorting to alpha-beta TCR T cells.

Sequencing was performed on PBMCs. The chain has TRBV10-3 and TRBJ2-7, with 7 bases matching TRBD1. This sequence originates from a woman between 18 and 29 years old in good health. The CDR3 spells CAIRKGGVDEQYF. CDR3 bases: TGTGCCATCAGAAAAGGGGGCGTCGACGAGCAGTACTTC.